The next 21 T cell receptor beta chains were all read from a single sample in a study of CD8 T cells in ankylosing spondylitis. TCRdb analysed the 5' RACE reads with MiXCR anew, one entry per CDR3 protein. This table has more than 95,000 distinct CDR3 sequences, almost 8.5% appearing once. Input material: blood, either unsorted or a sorted T cell fraction (not recorded which). These receptors came from a male donor with ankylosing spondylitis or in good health (not recorded which).

This clonotype has a count of ten or more. J is TRBJ2-1 and V is TRBV12-3 or TRBV12-4; tentatively, D is TRBD2 (6 bases). The CDR3 length is 14 residues. Deletions cut 6 bases from V and 7 bases from J, with 16 bases between. The CDR3 loop reads CASRRLREMNEQFF. The DNA for the CDR3 is TGTGCCAGCAGACGCCTACGGGAGATGAATGAGCAGTTCTTC.

This clonotype was counted at least ten times. V gene TRBV6-2 or TRBV6-3 combines with J gene TRBJ2-2; D gene ambiguous. Germline-derived CDR1 and CDR2 are MNHEY and SVGEGT. The CDR3 consists of 16 residues. Trimming left V 5 bases short and J 1 base short, with 14 bases between. CDR3 DNA: TGTGCCAGCAGTCCGGACCTGAGGCAGAACACCGGGGAGCTGTTTTTT. It codes for CASSPDLRQNTGELFF.

This clonotype has a count of ten or more. The chain recombines TRBV20-1 with TRBJ2-3, with 9 bases identical to TRBD2. V gave up 6 bases and J gave up 5 bases; unmatched junction bases: 6. Germline V gene data show CDR1 as DFQATT and CDR2 as SNEGSKA (reference sequence). The CDR3 extends over 13 amino acids. The DNA for the CDR3 is TGCAGTGCCCTATTACTAGCGGGAGATACGCAGTATTTT. Protein: CSALLLAGDTQYF.

This clonotype was seen many times. One end of the junction fails to match germline, which may point to a read error. V is TRBV7-7 and J is TRBJ2-5; either TRBD1 or TRBD2 may fit D (5 bases each). This CDR3 is 13 amino acids long. CDR1 and CDR2 (germline): SSHAT, FNYEAQ (reference sequence). The CDR3 spells CASSLKRGRTQYF. The CDR3 bases are TGTGCTAGCAGCCTCAAAAGGGGACGGACCCAGTACTTC.

On this clonotype itself: With a much larger clone just one base away, this may be a read error. This chain joins TRBV4-2 and TRBJ2-5, with 10 nucleotides matching TRBD2. The trim removed 4 bases at V and 5 bases at J, leaving 7 bases unmatched. Per germline, CDR1 LGHNA and CDR2 YNFKEQ. The CDR3 is 15 residues long. The CDR3: CASSPPSGGVETQYF. CDR3 nucleotides: TGTGCCAGCAGCCCCCCCAGCGGGGGGGTGGAGACCCAGTACTTC.

This clonotype has at least ten counts. V and J are TRBV6-2 or TRBV6-3 and TRBJ2-1, with D uncertain. CDR3 length: 15 residues. V was shortened by 10 bases and J by 0 bases, with 16 bases between the two germline ends. The germline gives CDR1 MNHEY, CDR2 SVGEGT. CDR3 in DNA: TGTGCCATCGCCAGTGACCTTAGCTCCTACAATGAGCAGTTCTTC. Translation gives CAIASDLSSYNEQFF.

This clonotype was observed many times. The chain joins TRBV5-1 to TRBJ2-1, with TRBD2 matching 9 bases. V lost 4 bases to trimming and J lost 8 bases; unmatched junction nucleotides: 16. Per germline, CDR1 SGHRS and CDR2 YFSETQ. The CDR3 contains 17 residues. Here the CDR3 reads CASSPVPGLARGDEQFF. The CDR3 DNA reads as TGCGCCAGCAGCCCCGTTCCGGGACTAGCAAGGGGCGATGAGCAGTTCTTC.

At least ten counts were recorded for this clonotype. The genes are TRBV15 and TRBJ2-3; D gene unclear. Trimming pared 0 bases from V and 6 bases from J, leaving 7 bases between. The CDR3 is made up of 13 amino acids. Germline assignment: CDR1 LNHNV and CDR2 YYDKDF (reference sequence). This CDR3 is CATSRDYKDTQYF. The DNA for the CDR3 is TGTGCCACCAGCAGAGATTATAAGGATACGCAGTATTTT.

The chain joins TRBV11-2 to TRBJ2-3; 8 bases match TRBD2. This CDR3 is 21 amino acids long. V lost 1 base and J lost 2; bases outside the gene matches: 20. CDR1 and CDR2 from the germline V gene are SGHAT and FQNNGV. The CDR3, as DNA: TGTGCCAGCAGCTTAGGGGTGCCGGGACTAGGAAGGGTTGGGGCCACAGATACGCAGTATTTT. Protein sequence: CASSLGVPGLGRVGATDTQYF. The full variable domain, rest sourced from reference TRBV11-2 and TRBJ2-3, is EAGVAQSPRYKIIEKRQSVAFWCNPISGHATLYWYQQILGQGPKLLIQFQNNGVVDDSQLPKDRFSAERLKGVDSTLKIQPAKLEDSAVYLCASSLGVPGLGRVGATDTQYFGPGTRLTVL.

Many counts were recorded for this clonotype. This chain links TRBV20-1 with TRBJ2-1; maybe TRBD1 (6 bases). Germline CDR1 DFQATT, CDR2 SNEGSKA (reference sequence). Trimming stripped 5 bases from V and 3 bases from J, with 17 bases between. This CDR3 comprises 15 residues. This CDR3 reads CSAQGIGGSYNEQFF. The CDR3 region has the DNA TGCAGTGCTCAGGGGATTGGGGGCAGCTACAATGAGCAGTTCTTC.

This clonotype has a count of ten or more. The V gene is TRBV24-1, the J gene TRBJ2-2; D gene ambiguous. The V and J ends lost 7 bases and 4 bases respectively, with 12 bases between them. Germline lookup yields CDR1 KGHDR and CDR2 SFDVKD. This CDR3 has 14 residues. For the CDR3, the DNA is TGTGCCACCAGCGCGAGGAGTACCACCGGGGAGCTGTTTTTT. It is translated as CATSARSTTGELFF.

This clonotype occurred many times. The V and J genes are TRBV7-2 and TRBJ2-2; D ambiguous. Germline CDR1 is SGHTA and CDR2 is FQGNSA. The CDR3 totals 16 residues. Trimming pared 0 bases from V and 1 base from J, leaving 9 bases between. The CDR3 loop is CASSLAGQMNTGELFF. The DNA for the CDR3 is TGTGCCAGCAGCTTAGCAGGCCAGATGAACACCGGGGAGCTGTTTTTT.

This clonotype showed up many times. J is TRBJ1-2 and V is TRBV12-3 or TRBV12-4; weak D call: TRBD1 (5 bases). There are 14 residues in the CDR3. The V gene lost 5 bases and the J gene lost 2 bases, with 12 bases spanning the gap. The CDR3 here is CASSARDRNYGYTF. The CDR3, as DNA: TGTGCCAGCAGTGCCCGGGACCGGAACTATGGCTACACCTTC.

This clonotype has at least ten counts. V gene TRBV3-1 combines with J gene TRBJ1-2; the match to TRBD1 covers 8 bases. Germline V CDR1 and CDR2: LGHDT, YNNKEL (reference sequence). This CDR3 is 16 amino acids long. Losses at the gene ends were 3 bases for V and 9 bases for J; bases not matched to a gene: 15. CDR3 DNA: TGTGCCAGCAGCCACCTCCGGGACAGGATTTCACCTAGCTACACCTTC. It specifies CASSHLRDRISPSYTF.

To note about this clonotype: A much larger clone differs by one base, so this may be a read error. This rearrangement joins TRBV15 to TRBJ1-6; the D gene is possibly TRBD1 (6 bases). Germline values: CDR1 LNHNV, CDR2 YYDKDF (reference sequence). V was trimmed by 1 base and J by 7 bases, leaving 14 bases between them. The CDR3 sequence is 16 residues long. The CDR3 region is CATSRGSGAENSPLHF. The CDR3 DNA sequence: TGTGCCACCAGCAGAGGCTCGGGGGCGGAGAATTCACCCCTCCACTTT.

This clonotype was seen at least ten times. The chain recombines TRBV12-5 with TRBJ2-1, with D possibly being TRBD2 (6 bases). Germline lookup yields CDR1 LGHNT and CDR2 FRNRAP. The CDR3 contains 15 residues. V dropped 1 base and J dropped 7 bases, with 14 bases sitting between them. CDR3 DNA sequence: TGTGCTAGTGGTTTGGGGTCCCGGGAGTGGAATGAGCAGTTCTTC. Amino acids: CASGLGSREWNEQFF. Full variable domain (missing parts from reference TRBV12-5 and TRBJ2-1): DARVTQTPRHKVTEMGQEVTMRCQPILGHNTVFWYRQTMMQGLELLAYFRNRAPLDDSGMPKDRFSAEMPDATLATLKIQPSEPRDSAVYFCASGLGSREWNEQFFGPGTRLTVL.

Ten or more counts support this clonotype. The chain couples TRBV4-2 to TRBJ2-1; D remains ambiguous. Germline V lookup: CDR1 LGHNA, CDR2 YNFKEQ. The V and J ends lost 5 bases and 3 bases respectively, with 17 bases between them. The length of the CDR3 is 16 residues. CDR3 bases: TGTGCCAGCAGCACCGACGGAGTCCTTAGCTACAATGAGCAGTTCTTC. This sequence encodes CASSTDGVLSYNEQFF.

This clonotype has ten or more counts. The J gene is TRBJ1-6, the V gene TRBV20-1; tentatively, D is TRBD1 (6 bases). This CDR3 has 16 amino acids. The germline V gene encodes CDR1 DFQATT and CDR2 SNEGSKA (reference sequence). V lost 2 bases and J lost 6, with 17 bases in between. CDR3 sequence reads: CSARKSRGPLNSPLHF. CDR3 bases: TGCAGTGCTAGAAAATCGCGGGGGCCCCTTAATTCACCCCTCCACTTT.

This clonotype appeared many times. This sequence joins TRBV4-3 and TRBJ1-4; D gene unclear. Between the trimmed V and J ends, which lost 3 bases and 0 bases, there was a span of 8 bases. This CDR3 comprises 15 residues. The germline gives CDR1 LGHNA, CDR2 YSLEER. Here the CDR3 reads CASSQFVATNEKLFF. In nucleotides, the CDR3 is TGCGCCAGCAGCCAGTTCGTAGCAACTAATGAAAAACTGTTTTTT.

The sample holds many counts of this clonotype. This rearrangement joins TRBV5-1 to TRBJ2-1; 9 nucleotides match TRBD2. The germline CDR1 and CDR2 sequences are SGHRS and YFSETQ. This CDR3 spans 18 amino acids. Trimming removed 7 bases from V and 6 bases from J; junction bases left unmatched: 20. Here the CDR3 reads CASQPLWRVAGVSNEQFF. CDR3 sequence (DNA): TGCGCCAGCCAGCCTTTATGGAGGGTAGCGGGAGTTAGCAATGAGCAGTTCTTC.

This clonotype was observed at least ten times. The genes are TRBV12-3 or TRBV12-4 and TRBJ1-5, with TRBD1 matching over 7 bases. This CDR3 spans 12 amino acids. The junction had 0 bases not matched to a gene; V was cut back by 8 bases and J by 2 bases. CDR3 region: CASGTGNQPQHF. CDR3 sequence (DNA): TGTGCCAGCGGGACAGGCAATCAGCCCCAGCATTTT.